This TCR beta chain originates from a study of OX40 agonist ivuxolimab in advanced cancers. Study information: The study treated patients with ivuxolimab, an agonistic anti-OX40 (CD134) antibody.

Germline V gene lookup returns CDR1 MDHEN and CDR2 SYDVKM. CDR3 length equals 15 residues. V gave up 10 bases and J gave up 2 bases; unmatched junction bases: 12. Clones were read by immunoSEQ multiplex PCR, and TCRdb kept only the in-frame ones, dropping some. Of about 130,000 clones listed, less than 95% are singletons. The sequencing used CD4+ or CD8+ T cells sorted from blood, collected in a trial of the OX40 agonist ivuxolimab. The chain joins TRBV28 to TRBJ2-5; 8 nucleotides line up with TRBD2. This clonotype was sampled from an adult with an advanced solid tumor such as melanoma, head and neck, liver or kidney cancer. The CDR3 DNA follows: TGTGCCACCATCCCCAGCGGGAGCCCTCAAGAGACCCAGTACTTC. This encodes CATIPSGSPQETQYF.